A selection of T cell receptor beta chains follows, all from one sample in a study of technical replicates of blood from a few donors. Generated by immunoSEQ multiplex PCR, the TCRdb table keeps only in-frame clones and is missing some. The table includes roughly 72,000 clones, nearly 95% detected once. Sequencing was carried out using T cells isolated from PBMCs. The receptors come from a human donor in good health. The CDR3 runs from the conserved cysteine through the conserved F or W. Only some rows state a clone size, as once, few, many or a class for expanded clones.

clone size,V gene,J gene,CDR3 protein
.,TRBV27,TRBJ2-7,CASSLGRGGDYEQYF
.,TRBV28,TRBJ1-5,CASSAPGANNQPQHF
.,TRBV7-2,TRBJ1-2,CASSLDRGQSGYTF
.,TRBV9,TRBJ1-1,CASSLGQGASTEAFF
once,TRBV5-6,TRBJ1-5,CASSLAGDYNQPQHF
.,TRBV7-2,TRBJ2-5,CASSPTRTGLQTQYF
.,TRBV4-1,TRBJ2-1,CASSQDSRGNEQFF
.,TRBV4-1,TRBJ2-1,CASSQVVGSEQFF
once,TRBV5-1,TRBJ1-4,CASSWGQGDATNEKLFF
.,TRBV28,TRBJ1-5,CASSLGRGPDQPQHF
.,TRBV19,TRBJ2-7,CASSFSGGSYEQYF
.,TRBV7-8,TRBJ2-1,CASSLSGRSGNEQFF
.,TRBV6-5,TRBJ1-1,CASRNRGRRDTEAFF
.,TRBV5-1,TRBJ1-1,CASSQGVGNTEAFF
.,TRBV5-6,TRBJ1-3,CASSWNPTGGGNTIYF
.,TRBV19,TRBJ1-1,CASSMGSMNTEAFF
.,TRBV2,TRBJ2-3,CASYPAGVSADTQYF
.,TRBV21-1,TRBJ2-1,CASSKELAGGPDEQFF
.,TRBV11-2,TRBJ2-1,CASSSDGLVYNEQFF
.,TRBV19,TRBJ1-2,CASSLGQNYGYTF
.,TRBV19,TRBJ2-3,CASSVGPGGDTQYF
.,TRBV19,TRBJ1-2,CAVRNRYGYTF
.,TRBV5-4,TRBJ2-5,CASSGWDYQETQYF
few,TRBV29-1,TRBJ2-2,CSVADTGELFF
.,TRBV7-6,TRBJ2-1,CASSVYQMGQGAREQFF
.,TRBV11-3,TRBJ2-5,CASSLRTREETQYF
.,TRBV28,TRBJ1-4,CASSLYGVSKDEKLFF
.,TRBV7-2,TRBJ1-2,CASSLRGQPYGYTF
few,TRBV6-5,TRBJ1-5,CASRRQNSNQPQHF
once,TRBV11-2,TRBJ1-2,CASSLVRDRGYSTF
.,TRBV29-1,TRBJ1-5,CSEKTGDQPQHF
once,TRBV27,TRBJ1-1,CASSSGVYNEAFF
.,TRBV19,TRBJ2-2,CASKREVDGELFF
.,TRBV7-9,TRBJ2-1,CASSKTSGTYNEQFF
.,TRBV5-4,TRBJ2-1,CASSPRAGQGNEQFF
.,TRBV6-5,TRBJ2-1,CASCRRGRNEQFF
once,TRBV12-2,TRBJ2-2,CASRLDSGLAPSRPNTGELFF
.,TRBV15,TRBJ2-4,CATSRVGGFKNIQYF
.,TRBV5-1,TRBJ2-3,CASSFGSGRGTDTQYF
.,TRBV5-6,TRBJ1-2,CASSFGQNGYTF
.,TRBV30,TRBJ1-4,CAWSVLPATNEKLFF
.,TRBV5-1,TRBJ1-2,CASSLETVYGYTF
.,TRBV28,TRBJ1-5,CASSYPLAVNQPQHF
.,TRBV6-6,TRBJ2-5,CASMGGQETQYF
.,TRBV7-3,TRBJ2-1,CASSLSGRSYNEQFF
.,TRBV9,TRBJ2-1,CASSVAGRNNNEQFF
.,TRBV6-6,TRBJ1-2,CASSTGQYYGYTF
.,TRBV7-3,TRBJ2-1,CASSPPSAASGSNEQFF
few,TRBV28,TRBJ1-1,CASSTDRGSAFF
.,TRBV4-1,TRBJ2-2,CASSQGTSGSNGELFF
.,TRBV27,TRBJ2-3,CASSFQLAPDTQYF
once,TRBV28,TRBJ2-3,CASSLSAGGITDTQYF
.,TRBV7-2,TRBJ1-3,CASSLLGAGNTIYF
few,TRBV30,TRBJ1-1,CAWEDRRDTEAFF
.,TRBV7-9,TRBJ2-2,CASSFPGSGYTGELFF
.,TRBV18,TRBJ2-2,CASSPKQGGAGELFF
.,TRBV5-4,TRBJ2-5,CASSLEGRGQETQYF